This entry concerns a single T cell receptor beta chain. This clone has a count of ten or more. Its antigen is currently not known. In this entry, gene names and germline sequences are mouse ones. The CDR3 extends 4 residues past the end of the read, so its final part is completed from the germline J gene. V was cut back by 3 bases and J by 4 bases, leaving a gap of 10 bases between them. Taken from cysteine to phenylalanine, the CDR3 has 14 residues. The 30 bases shown cover part of the CDR3, and their frame starts at base 1. The CDR1 and CDR2 encoded by the germline V gene (reference sequence) are NSQYPW and LRSPGD. The data originate from a study of CD8+ T cells in alopecia areata listed by TCRdb under 2018. Context from the whole study: Skin from C3H/HeJ donors with spontaneous alopecia (roughly 6-13 months old) was grafted onto female C3H/HeJ recipients that were roughly 6-11 weeks old. The study used high-throughput TCRbeta sequencing to examine T cell clonal expansion in alopecia areata, in both the C3H/HeJ mouse model and human patients. RNA came from the PAXgene miRNA kit for fixed scalp, the miRNeasy kit for PBMCs, and the RNeasy kit for mouse skin. Amplification of TCRbeta CDR3 regions was done by immunoSEQ multiplex PCR using 35 Vbeta forward primers and 13 Jbeta reverse primers. Clonality in the scalp was compared among normal scalp (n=4), patchy alopecia areata scalp (n=8), and alopecia totalis/universalis scalp (n=8). On the human side, TCRbeta sequencing was run on scalp tissue and on sorted CD4+ and CD8+ peripheral blood T cells from healthy controls and from alopecia areata patients with either patchy or totalis/universalis disease.

Libraries were prepared through the immunoSEQ multiplex PCR assay. RNA was extracted from all samples and reverse transcribed into cDNA as template for TCR sequencing. SuperScript III was used to make first-strand cDNA, primed with a 2:1 mix of oligo-dT and random hexamers. A synthetic immune receptor repertoire was used to gauge amplification bias, and whatever bias remained was removed computationally. Sequencing of the libraries was done on Illumina HiSeq using 60 bp reads that spanned the CDR3 and were read from J toward V. The authors' pipeline ran thus. Raw reads were preprocessed to remove errors, and CDR3 was defined by IMGT conventions from the conserved cysteine to phenylalanine. To get clonality, Shannon entropy was normalized by log2 of the number of productive unique TCRs and the result was subtracted from 1. Whether each scalp clone was CD4 or CD8 was inferred by checking scalp TCRbeta sequences against the CD4 and CD8 repertoires from sorted blood. Held by TCRdb, this immuneACCESS table contains in-frame sequences only and omits some clones. Under half of the omission traces to an unresolved V gene where checked; the cause of the rest is unknown. The DNA gave D and trimming, while V, J and clone size come from that table. The table notes roughly 120,000 clones here, none of them singletons. The ten largest clones capture around 19% of the sample.

The paper as a whole reports these results and caveats: Unlike mouse skin, which is dominated by gammadelta T cells, normal human skin has resident alphabeta T cells that are also sequenced, and this complicates analysis of the scalp TCR repertoire. Compared with mice, TCR sequences shared between patients were less clear, possibly partly because of HLA diversity across the patient population. Compared with normal scalp, lesional scalp, particularly in alopecia totalis/universalis, had higher clonality and more expanded CD8+ clones, which suggests antigenic drive.

The receptor's source is a C3H/HeJ mouse with alopecia areata. The MHC haplotype for this mouse line is H2-k. The rearranged segments are TRBV1 and TRBJ2-1; TRBD1 is a possible D gene, resting on 6 matching bases. The sample was lesional skin. The encoded CDR3 is CTCSAPGQYAEQFF. The covered CDR3 bases are TGCACCTGCAGTGCCCCGGGACAATATGCT.